The source of this TCR beta chain is a study of shared clonotypes between healthy human individuals. When samples were unsorted, roughly 81 million PBMCs were used for genomic DNA. Germline CDR1 MNHNY, CDR2 SVGAGI (reference sequence). Trimming took 6 bases from V and 0 from J, leaving 14 bases between them. CDR3 size: 15 residues. Assay execution proceeded at the deep level. Once extracted for a subset, genomic DNA was divided evenly among several immunoSEQ plates. The method was immunoSEQ multiplex PCR; TCRdb's version includes in-frame clones alone and lacks a portion of them. In the table there are roughly 500,000 clones, around 79% of which are singletons.

The genes are TRBV6-6 and TRBJ1-1; perhaps TRBD1 as D (6 bases). The clonotype was recovered from a woman aged 40 to 55 in good health. Some clones in this sample may be carry-over from other donors' samples. Sample: PBMCs. The CDR3 nucleotides read TGTGCCAGCAGCCATCCGGGACAAATGAACACTGAAGCTTTCTTT. Translation gives CASSHPGQMNTEAFF.